This record covers a single T cell receptor (beta chain). Antigen: not known. The data are from a study of cytomegalovirus exposure and HLA in healthy donors. Study-level background: Early released data had about 80 million unique TCRs, all coming from HLA-typed donors. Study results and caveats: Some segments of the V type, notably TRBV6-2 and TRBV6-3, were excluded as indistinguishable.

With 60 Vbeta and 13 Jbeta primers, the PCR was carried out. Per the original methods: Approximately 11 million of tens of millions of unique TCR beta chains were shared, per a later count. Method: immunoSEQ multiplex PCR; TCRdb's copy keeps in-frame clones and lacks some. V, J and clone size are those of that table, while D and trimming were read from the DNA. The sample lists some 140,000 clones, around three quarters seen once, with roughly 6.8% in the top ten. Germline V gene data show CDR1 as LGHNT and CDR2 as FRNRAP. Germline trimming cut 3 bases from V and 1 base from J; bases unmatched to any gene: 1. This CDR3 comprises 15 residues.

The sample taken for sequencing was PBMCs. This chain joins TRBV12-5 and TRBJ2-7, with TRBD2 identical over 12 bases. The TCR comes from a man aged 35 to 55 in good health and CMV-seropositive. For the CDR3, the DNA is TGTGCTAGTGGTTTCGGACTAGCGGGATCCTACGAGCAGTACTTC. It is translated as CASGFGLAGSYEQYF.